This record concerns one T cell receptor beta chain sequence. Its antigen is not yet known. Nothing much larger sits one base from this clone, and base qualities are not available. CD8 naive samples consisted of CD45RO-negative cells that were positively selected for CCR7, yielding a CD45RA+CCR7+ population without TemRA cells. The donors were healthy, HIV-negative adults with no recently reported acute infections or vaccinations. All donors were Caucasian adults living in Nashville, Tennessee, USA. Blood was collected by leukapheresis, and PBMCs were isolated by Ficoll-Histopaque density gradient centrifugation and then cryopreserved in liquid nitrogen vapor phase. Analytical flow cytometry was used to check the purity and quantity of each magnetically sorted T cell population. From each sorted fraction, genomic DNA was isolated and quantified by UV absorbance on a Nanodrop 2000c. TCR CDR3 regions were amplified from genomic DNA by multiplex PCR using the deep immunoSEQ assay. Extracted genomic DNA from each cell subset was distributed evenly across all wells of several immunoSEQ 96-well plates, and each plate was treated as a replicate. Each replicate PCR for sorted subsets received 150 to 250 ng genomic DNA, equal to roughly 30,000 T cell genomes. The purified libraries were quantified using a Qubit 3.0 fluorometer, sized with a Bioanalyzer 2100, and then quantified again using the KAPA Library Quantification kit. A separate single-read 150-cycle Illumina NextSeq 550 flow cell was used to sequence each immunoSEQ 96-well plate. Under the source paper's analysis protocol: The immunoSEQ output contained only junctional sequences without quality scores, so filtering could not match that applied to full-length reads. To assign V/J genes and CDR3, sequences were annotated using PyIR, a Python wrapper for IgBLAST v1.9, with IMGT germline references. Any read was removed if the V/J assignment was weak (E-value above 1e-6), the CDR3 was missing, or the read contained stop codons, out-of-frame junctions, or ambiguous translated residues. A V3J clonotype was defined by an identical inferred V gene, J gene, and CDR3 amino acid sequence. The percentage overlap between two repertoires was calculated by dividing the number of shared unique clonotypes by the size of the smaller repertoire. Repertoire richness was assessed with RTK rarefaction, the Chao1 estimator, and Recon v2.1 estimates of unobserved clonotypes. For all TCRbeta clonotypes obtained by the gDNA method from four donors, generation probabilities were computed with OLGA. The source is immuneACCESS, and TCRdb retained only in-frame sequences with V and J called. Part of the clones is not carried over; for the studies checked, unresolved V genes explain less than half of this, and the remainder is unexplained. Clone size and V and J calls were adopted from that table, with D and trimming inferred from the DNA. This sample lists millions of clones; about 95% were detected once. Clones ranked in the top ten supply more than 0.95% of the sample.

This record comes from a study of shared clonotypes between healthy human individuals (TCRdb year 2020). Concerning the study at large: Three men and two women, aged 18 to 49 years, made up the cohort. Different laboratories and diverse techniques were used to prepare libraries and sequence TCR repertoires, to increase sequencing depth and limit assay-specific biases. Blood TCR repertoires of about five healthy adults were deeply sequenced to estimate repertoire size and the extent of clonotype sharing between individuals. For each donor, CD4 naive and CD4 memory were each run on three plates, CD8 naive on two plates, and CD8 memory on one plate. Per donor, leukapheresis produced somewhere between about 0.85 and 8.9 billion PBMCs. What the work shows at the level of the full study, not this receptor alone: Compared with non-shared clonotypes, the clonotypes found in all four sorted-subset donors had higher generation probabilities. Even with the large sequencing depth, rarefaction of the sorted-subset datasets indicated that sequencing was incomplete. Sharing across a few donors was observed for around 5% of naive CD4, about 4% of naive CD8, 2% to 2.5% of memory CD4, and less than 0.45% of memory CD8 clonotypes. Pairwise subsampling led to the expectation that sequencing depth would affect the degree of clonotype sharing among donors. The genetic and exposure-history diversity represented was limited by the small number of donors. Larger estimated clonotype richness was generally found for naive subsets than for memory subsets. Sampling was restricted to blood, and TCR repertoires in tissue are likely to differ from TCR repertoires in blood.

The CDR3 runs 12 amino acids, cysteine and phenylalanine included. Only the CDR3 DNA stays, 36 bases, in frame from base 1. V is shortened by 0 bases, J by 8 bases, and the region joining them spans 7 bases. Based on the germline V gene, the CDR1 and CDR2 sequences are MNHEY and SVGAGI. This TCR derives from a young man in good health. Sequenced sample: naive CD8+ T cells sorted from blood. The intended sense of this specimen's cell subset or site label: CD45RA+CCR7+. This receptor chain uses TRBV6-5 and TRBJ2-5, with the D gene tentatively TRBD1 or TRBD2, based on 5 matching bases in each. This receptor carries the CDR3 CASSYSGGTQYF. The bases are TGTGCCAGCAGTTACTCTGGGGGTACCCAGTACTTC.